The clone carrying this T cell receptor (beta chain) has only a few counts. The target antigen is unknown. This record belongs to a study of T cell repertoires in cytomegalovirus infection. Study as a whole: Public TCR beta signatures provided an indication of both CMV infection and a matching HLA type. Overall study results and limits: Of the TCR beta families, the public ones yielded a cumulative frequency that identified carriers of CMV plus the relevant HLA. The ex vivo response was dominated by HLA-C-restricted CMV-specific TCR beta clonotypes.

V lost 2 bases, J lost 6 bases, and 11 bases stayed unmatched. Germline CDR1 MNHEY, CDR2 SMNVEV (reference sequence). The CDR3 is 17 amino acids. From the reads, TCRdb called clonotypes with MiXCR, one entry per CDR3 protein. The sample holds about 440,000 distinct CDR3 sequences, roughly a third seen once. The V and J genes are TRBV27 and TRBJ1-2; TRBD1 aligns across 11 bases. Source material: PBMCs. The TCR originated in a human donor in good health (CMV status not recorded). Some clones in this sample may be carry-over from other donors' samples. CDR3 sequence (DNA): TGTGCCAGCAGTTTAATGAGGACAGGGGGCGTTCCGGATGGCTACACCTTC. Translated, it gives CASSLMRTGGVPDGYTF.